This T cell receptor beta chain was identified during a study of radiotherapy plus CTLA-4 blockade in lung cancer. On the study more broadly: Of the patients, 15% to 20% showed objective responses and 31% attained disease control. Findings of the study overall: In blood, tumor-derived TCR clones expanded after radiotherapy plus ipilimumab.

A few counts support this clone. What it recognizes is unknown. V trimming: 7 bases; J trimming: 0 bases; junction bases outside the gene matches: 6. This CDR3 is built from 14 residues. CDR1 MDHEN and CDR2 SYDVKM come from the germline V gene. Those with chemo-refractory metastatic non-small-cell lung cancer were treated with focal radiation combined with CTLA-4 blockade using ipilimumab. Here immunoSEQ multiplex PCR was the method, and the copy in TCRdb shows in-frame clones only, minus some. The table lists around 80,000 clones, roughly 87% of them singletons. The clonotype originates from a human donor with non-small cell lung cancer who had stable disease on radiotherapy plus ipilimumab. This specimen consisted of peripheral blood, obtained from a patient treated with radiotherapy plus ipilimumab. The rearrangement links TRBV28 to TRBJ2-7; 7 nucleotides line up with TRBD1. The CDR3 nucleotides read TGTGCCAGCATTCCGGGACAGCCCTCCTACGAGCAGTACTTC. Protein sequence: CASIPGQPSYEQYF.